The clone carrying this T cell receptor beta chain was counted once. This sample is drawn from a study of shared clonotypes between healthy human individuals. The method was immunoSEQ multiplex PCR; TCRdb's version includes in-frame clones alone and lacks a portion of them. The sample has roughly 1 million clones, roughly 75% seen once. Input material: memory CD4+ T cells sorted from blood. The subset was: CD45RA-negative fraction. This TCR derives from a man aged 18 to 29 in good health.

The CDR3 sequence is CASSVQNTDTQYF. The CDR3 DNA sequence: TGCGCCAGCAGTGTTCAAAACACAGATACGCAGTATTTT. This sequence joins TRBV10-2 and TRBJ2-3; no clear D. V was shortened by 4 bases and J by 2 bases, with 7 bases between the two germline ends. The CDR3 spans 13 residues. Germline CDR1 and CDR2: WSHSY and SAAADI.